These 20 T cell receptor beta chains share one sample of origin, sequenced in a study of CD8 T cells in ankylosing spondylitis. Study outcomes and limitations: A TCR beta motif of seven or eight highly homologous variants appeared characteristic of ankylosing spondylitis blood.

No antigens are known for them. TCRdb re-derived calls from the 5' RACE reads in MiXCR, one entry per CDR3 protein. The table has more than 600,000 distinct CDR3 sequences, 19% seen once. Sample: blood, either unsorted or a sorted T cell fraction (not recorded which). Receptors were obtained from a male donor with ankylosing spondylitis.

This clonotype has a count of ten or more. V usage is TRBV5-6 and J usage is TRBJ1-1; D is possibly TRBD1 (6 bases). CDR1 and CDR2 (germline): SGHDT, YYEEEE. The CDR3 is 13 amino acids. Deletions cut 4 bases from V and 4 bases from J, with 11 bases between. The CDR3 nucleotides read TGTGCCAGCAGCCCACCGACAGGCACTGAAGCTTTCTTT. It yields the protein CASSPPTGTEAFF.

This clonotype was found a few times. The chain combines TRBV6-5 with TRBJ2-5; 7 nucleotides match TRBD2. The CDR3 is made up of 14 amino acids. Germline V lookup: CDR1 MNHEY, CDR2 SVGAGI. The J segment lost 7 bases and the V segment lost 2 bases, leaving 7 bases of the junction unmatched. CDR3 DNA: TGTGCCAGCAGTTACGAGAGGACTAGTTGGACCCAGTACTTC. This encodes CASSYERTSWTQYF.

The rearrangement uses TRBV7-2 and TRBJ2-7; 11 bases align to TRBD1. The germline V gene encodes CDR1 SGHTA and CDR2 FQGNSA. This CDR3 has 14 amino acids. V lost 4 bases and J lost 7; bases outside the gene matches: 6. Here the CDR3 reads CASSSGQGAREQYF. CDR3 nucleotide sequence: TGTGCCAGCAGCTCAGGACAGGGGGCTCGGGAGCAGTACTTC.

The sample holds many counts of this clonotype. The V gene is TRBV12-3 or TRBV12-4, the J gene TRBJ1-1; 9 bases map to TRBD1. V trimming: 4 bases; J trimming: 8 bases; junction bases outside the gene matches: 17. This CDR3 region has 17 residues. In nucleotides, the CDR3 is TGTGCCAGCAGTTCGTTAAGGAACCGGGACAGGGAGAGCGAAGCTTTCTTT. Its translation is CASSSLRNRDRESEAFF.

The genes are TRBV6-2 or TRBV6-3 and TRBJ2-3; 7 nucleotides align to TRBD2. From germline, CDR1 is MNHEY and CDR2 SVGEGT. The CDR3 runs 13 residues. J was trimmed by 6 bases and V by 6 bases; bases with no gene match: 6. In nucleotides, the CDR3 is TGTGCCAGCAGGACGACTAGCCCGGATACGCAGTATTTT. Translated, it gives CASRTTSPDTQYF.

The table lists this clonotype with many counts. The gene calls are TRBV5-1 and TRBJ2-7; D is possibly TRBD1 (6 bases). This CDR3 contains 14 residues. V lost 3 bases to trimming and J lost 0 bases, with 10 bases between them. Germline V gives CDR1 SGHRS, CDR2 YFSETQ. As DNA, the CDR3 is TGCGCCAGCAGCTCGGGACATCTCTCCTACGAGCAGTACTTC. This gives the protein CASSSGHLSYEQYF. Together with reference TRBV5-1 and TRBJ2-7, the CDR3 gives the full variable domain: KAGVTQTPRYLIKTRGQQVTLSCSPISGHRSVSWYQQTPGQGLQFLFEYFSETQRNKGNFPGRFSGRQFSNSRSEMNVSTLELGDSALYLCASSSGHLSYEQYFGPGTRLTVT.

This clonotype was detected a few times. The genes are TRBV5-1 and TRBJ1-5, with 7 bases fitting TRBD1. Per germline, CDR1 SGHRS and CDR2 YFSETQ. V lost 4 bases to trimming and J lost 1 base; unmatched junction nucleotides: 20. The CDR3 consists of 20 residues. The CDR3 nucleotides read TGCGCCAGCAGCGTCCGGGACAGAACCAAAATTCGAGCAAGCAATCAGCCCCAGCATTTT. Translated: CASSVRDRTKIRASNQPQHF.

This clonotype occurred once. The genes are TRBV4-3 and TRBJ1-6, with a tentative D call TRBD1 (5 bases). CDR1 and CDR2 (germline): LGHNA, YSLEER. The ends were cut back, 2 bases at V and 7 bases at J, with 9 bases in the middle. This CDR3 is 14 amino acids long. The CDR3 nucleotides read TGCGCCAGCAGCCAACAGGGACTGAATTCACCCCTCCACTTT. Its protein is CASSQQGLNSPLHF.

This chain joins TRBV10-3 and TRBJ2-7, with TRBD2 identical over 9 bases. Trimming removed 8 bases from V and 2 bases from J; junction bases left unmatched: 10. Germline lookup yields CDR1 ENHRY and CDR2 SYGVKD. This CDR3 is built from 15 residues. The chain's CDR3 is CAIRSQAGGPYEQYF. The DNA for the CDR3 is TGTGCCATCCGCTCCCAGGCGGGAGGGCCCTACGAGCAGTACTTC.

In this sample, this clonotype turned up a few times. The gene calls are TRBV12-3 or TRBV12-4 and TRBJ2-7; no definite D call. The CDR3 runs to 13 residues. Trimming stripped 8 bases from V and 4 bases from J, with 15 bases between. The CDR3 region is CASRGPSRYEQYF. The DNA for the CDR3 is TGTGCCAGCCGAGGACCTTCGAGGTACGAGCAGTACTTC.

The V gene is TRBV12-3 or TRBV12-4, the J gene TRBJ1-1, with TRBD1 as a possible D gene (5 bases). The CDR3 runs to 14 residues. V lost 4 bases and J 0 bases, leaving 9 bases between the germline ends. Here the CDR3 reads CASSWGLLNTEAFF. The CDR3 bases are TGTGCCAGCAGTTGGGGACTGCTGAACACTGAAGCTTTCTTT.

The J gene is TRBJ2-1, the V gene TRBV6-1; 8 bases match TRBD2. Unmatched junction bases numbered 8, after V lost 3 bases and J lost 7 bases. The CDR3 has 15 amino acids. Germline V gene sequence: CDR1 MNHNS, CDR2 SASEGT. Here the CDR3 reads CASSEVGGAWNEQFF. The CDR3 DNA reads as TGTGCCAGCAGTGAGGTCGGGGGGGCCTGGAATGAGCAGTTCTTC.

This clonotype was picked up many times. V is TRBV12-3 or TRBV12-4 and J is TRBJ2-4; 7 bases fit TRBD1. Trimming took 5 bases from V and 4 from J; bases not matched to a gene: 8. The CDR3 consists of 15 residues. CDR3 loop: CASSQLGQLKNIQYF. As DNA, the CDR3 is TGTGCCAGCAGTCAGCTGGGACAGTTAAAAAACATTCAGTACTTC.

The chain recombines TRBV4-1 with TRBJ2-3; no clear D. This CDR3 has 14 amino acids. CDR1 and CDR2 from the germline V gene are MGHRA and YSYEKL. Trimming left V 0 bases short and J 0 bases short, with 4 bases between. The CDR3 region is CASSQDPSTDTQYF. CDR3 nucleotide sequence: TGCGCCAGCAGCCAAGATCCCAGCACAGATACGCAGTATTTT.

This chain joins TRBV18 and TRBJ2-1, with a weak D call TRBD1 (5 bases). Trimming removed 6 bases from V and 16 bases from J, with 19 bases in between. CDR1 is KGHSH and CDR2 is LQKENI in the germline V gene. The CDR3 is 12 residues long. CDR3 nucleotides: TGTGCCAGCTCCTCCGACAGAGGTCTTGCCTTCTTC. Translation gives CASSSDRGLAFF.

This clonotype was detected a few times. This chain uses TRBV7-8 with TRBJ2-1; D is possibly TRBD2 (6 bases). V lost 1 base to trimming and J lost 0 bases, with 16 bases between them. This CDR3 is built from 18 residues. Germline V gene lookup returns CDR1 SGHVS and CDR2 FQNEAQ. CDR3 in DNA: TGTGCCAGCAGCTTAGGGAGGGATGGGGCAAGCTCCTACAATGAGCAGTTCTTC. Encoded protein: CASSLGRDGASSYNEQFF.

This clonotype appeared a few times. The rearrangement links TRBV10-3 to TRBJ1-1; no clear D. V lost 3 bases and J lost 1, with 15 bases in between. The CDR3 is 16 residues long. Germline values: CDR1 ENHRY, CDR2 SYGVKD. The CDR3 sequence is CAISDIAYPRNTEAFF. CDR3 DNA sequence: TGTGCCATCAGTGACATAGCATACCCCAGGAACACTGAAGCTTTCTTT.

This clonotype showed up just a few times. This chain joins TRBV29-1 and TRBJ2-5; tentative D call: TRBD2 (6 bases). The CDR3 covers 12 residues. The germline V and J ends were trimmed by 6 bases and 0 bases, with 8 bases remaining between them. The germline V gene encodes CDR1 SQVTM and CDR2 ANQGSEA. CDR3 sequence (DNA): TGCAGCGTCCGACTAGACCAAGAGACCCAGTACTTC. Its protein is CSVRLDQETQYF.

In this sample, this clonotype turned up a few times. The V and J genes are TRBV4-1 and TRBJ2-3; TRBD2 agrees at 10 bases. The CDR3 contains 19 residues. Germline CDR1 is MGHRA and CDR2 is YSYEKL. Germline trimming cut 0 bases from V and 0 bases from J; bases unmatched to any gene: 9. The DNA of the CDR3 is TGCGCCAGCAGCCAAGAAAAGATTAGCGGGAGGAGGAGCACAGATACGCAGTATTTT. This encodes CASSQEKISGRRSTDTQYF.

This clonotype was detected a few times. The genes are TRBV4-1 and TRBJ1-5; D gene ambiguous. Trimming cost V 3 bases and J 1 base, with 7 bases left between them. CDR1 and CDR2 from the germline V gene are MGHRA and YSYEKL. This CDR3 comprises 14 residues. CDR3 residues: CASSQEISNQPQHF. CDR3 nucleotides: TGCGCCAGCAGCCAGGAGATAAGCAATCAGCCCCAGCATTTT.